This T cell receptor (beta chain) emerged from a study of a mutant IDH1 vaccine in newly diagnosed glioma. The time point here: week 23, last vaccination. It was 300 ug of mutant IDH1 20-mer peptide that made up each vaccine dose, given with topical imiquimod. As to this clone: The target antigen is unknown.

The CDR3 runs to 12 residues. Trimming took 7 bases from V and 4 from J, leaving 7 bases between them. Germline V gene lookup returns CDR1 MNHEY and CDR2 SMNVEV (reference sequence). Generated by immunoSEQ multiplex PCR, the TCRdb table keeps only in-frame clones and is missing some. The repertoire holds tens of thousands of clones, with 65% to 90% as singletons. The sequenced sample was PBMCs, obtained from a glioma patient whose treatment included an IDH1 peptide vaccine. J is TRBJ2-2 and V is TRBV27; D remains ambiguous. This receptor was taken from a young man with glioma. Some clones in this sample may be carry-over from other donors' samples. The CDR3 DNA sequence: TGTGCCAGCACGTCTTCCACCGGGGAGCTGTTTTTT. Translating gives CASTSSTGELFF.